This T cell receptor beta chain was sequenced in a study of technical replicates of blood from a few donors. Sequencing was performed with immunoSEQ multiplex PCR; in TCRdb, only in-frame clones are kept and a portion is missing. In the table there are over 10,000 clones, 90% to 95% of which are singletons. The CDR3 runs 17 residues. The junction had 10 bases not matched to a gene; V was cut back by 4 bases and J by 3 bases. Germline loops: CDR1 SGHRS, CDR2 YFSETQ. The TCR originated in a human donor in good health. The V gene is TRBV5-1, the J gene TRBJ2-6, with 7 positions matching TRBD1. What was sequenced was PBMCs. The CDR3 is CASSPARQGGGANVLTF. DNA for the CDR3: TGCGCCAGCAGCCCTGCCAGACAGGGCGGTGGGGCCAACGTCCTGACTTTC.